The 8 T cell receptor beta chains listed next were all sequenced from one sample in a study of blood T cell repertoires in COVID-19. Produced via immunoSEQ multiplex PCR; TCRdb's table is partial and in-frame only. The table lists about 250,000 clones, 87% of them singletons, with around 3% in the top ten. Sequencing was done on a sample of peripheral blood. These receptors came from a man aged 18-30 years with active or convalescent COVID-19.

CDR3 sequence: CATANTQSNQPQHF. The CDR3 DNA is TGTGCCACCGCCAACACACAATCGAATCAGCCCCAGCATTTT. The V and J genes are TRBV24-1 and TRBJ1-5, with D unclear. V was pared by 9 bases and J by 4 bases, with 15 bases between. In germline, CDR1 is KGHDR, CDR2 SFDVKD. This CDR3 contains 14 residues.

CDR3 sequence: CASRKGQGYGYTF. In DNA, the CDR3 is TGTGCCAGCAGGAAAGGACAGGGGTATGGCTACACCTTC. The chain has TRBV12-3 or TRBV12-4 and TRBJ1-2; 9 bases fit TRBD1. Trimming removed 6 bases from V and 5 bases from J; junction bases left unmatched: 4. This CDR3 has 13 residues.

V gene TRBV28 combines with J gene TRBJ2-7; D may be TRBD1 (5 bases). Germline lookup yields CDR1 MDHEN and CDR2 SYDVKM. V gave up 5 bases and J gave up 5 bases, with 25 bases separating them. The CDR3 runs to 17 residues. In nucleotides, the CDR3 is TGTGCCAGCAGTCCGAGCGTGGGGCAGTCTCTGAGCGACGAGCAGTACTTC. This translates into CASSPSVGQSLSDEQYF.

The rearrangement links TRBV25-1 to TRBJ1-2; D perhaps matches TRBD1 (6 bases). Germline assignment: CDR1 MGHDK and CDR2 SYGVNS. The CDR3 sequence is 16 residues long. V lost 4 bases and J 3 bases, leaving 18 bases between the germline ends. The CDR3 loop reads CASSAPSMTGHYGYTF. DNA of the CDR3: TGTGCCAGCAGTGCACCCTCGATGACAGGACACTATGGCTACACCTTC.

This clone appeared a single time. CDR3 protein: CAISESRGGPGSPLHF. DNA of the CDR3: TGTGCCATCAGTGAGTCCCGGGGGGGGCCAGGTTCACCCCTCCACTTT. V gene TRBV10-3 combines with J gene TRBJ1-6; possibly TRBD1 for D (6 bases). The CDR3 spans 16 residues. The V gene lost 0 bases and the J gene lost 9 bases, with 15 bases spanning the gap. Germline CDR1 is ENHRY and CDR2 is SYGVKD.

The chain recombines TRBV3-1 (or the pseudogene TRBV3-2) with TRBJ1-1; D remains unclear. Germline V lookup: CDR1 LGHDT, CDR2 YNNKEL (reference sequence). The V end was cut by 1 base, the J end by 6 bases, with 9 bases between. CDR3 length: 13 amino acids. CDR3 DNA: TGTGCCAGCAGCCAAGGCCGGGTGGCTGAAGCTTTCTTT. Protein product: CASSQGRVAEAFF.

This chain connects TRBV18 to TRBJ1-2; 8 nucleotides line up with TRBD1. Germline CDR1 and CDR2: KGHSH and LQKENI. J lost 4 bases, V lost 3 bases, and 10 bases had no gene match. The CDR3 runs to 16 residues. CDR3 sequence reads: CASSPISGTGSYGYTF. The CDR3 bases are TGTGCCAGCTCACCTATCTCCGGGACAGGTAGCTATGGCTACACCTTC.

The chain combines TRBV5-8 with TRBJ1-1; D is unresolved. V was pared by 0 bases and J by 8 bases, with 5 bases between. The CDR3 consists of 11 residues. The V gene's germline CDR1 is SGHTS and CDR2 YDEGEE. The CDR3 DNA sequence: TGTGCCAGCAGCTTGGCCTCCGAAGCTTTCTTT. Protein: CASSLASEAFF.